This section outlines one T cell receptor beta chain sequence together with its context. Its specificity is unknown. TCRdb keeps only in-frame clones here, not all; method: immunoSEQ multiplex PCR. The sample contains over 75,000 clones, 90% of which appear only once. These data originate in a study of OX40 agonist ivuxolimab in advanced cancers. Study-wide results and caveats: With doses of 0.1-3.0 mg/kg, partial responders showed among the lowest clonal expansion.

Germline values: CDR1 MDHEN, CDR2 SYDVKM. Trimming took off 2 bases at V and 4 bases at J, with 11 bases between the two ends. The CDR3 contains 15 residues. The V and J genes are TRBV28 and TRBJ1-4; D uncertain. The sequenced sample was CD4+ or CD8+ T cells sorted from blood, obtained in a trial of the OX40 agonist ivuxolimab. The source is an adult with an advanced solid tumor such as melanoma, head and neck, liver or kidney cancer. DNA of the CDR3: TGTGCCAGCAGTTTAGAGGACGGATATAATGAAAAACTGTTTTTT. It is translated as CASSLEDGYNEKLFF.